This TCR beta chain emerged from a study of lymphopenia after photon versus proton radiotherapy. On this clone itself: Its target is not known.

The repertoire was sequenced with immunoSEQ multiplex PCR; TCRdb's copy has only in-frame clones and lacks some. The sample includes 50,000 or so clones, about 92% seen only once; the top ten take approximately 18%. Findings and limits, study-wide: Oligoclonal CD8+ Temra expansion after nadir drove photon patients' diversity drop. Proton therapy kept repertoires fairly stable, unlike photons, which gained effector/memory cells. Authors raise, but do not show, better survival with proton therapy.

V was pared by 3 bases and J by 4 bases, with 5 bases of the junction left unmatched. Germline CDR1 reads SGDLS; CDR2 reads YYNGEE. This CDR3 is 15 amino acids long. Sequenced here: peripheral blood, sampled from a patient treated with photon-based radiotherapy. The V and J genes are TRBV9 and TRBJ1-2, with 11 positions matching TRBD1. The TCR was taken from a woman between 40 and 50 years old with cholangiocarcinoma. The CDR3: CASSAGQGALYGYTF. In DNA, the CDR3 is TGTGCCAGCAGCGCCGGACAGGGGGCCCTCTATGGCTACACCTTC.